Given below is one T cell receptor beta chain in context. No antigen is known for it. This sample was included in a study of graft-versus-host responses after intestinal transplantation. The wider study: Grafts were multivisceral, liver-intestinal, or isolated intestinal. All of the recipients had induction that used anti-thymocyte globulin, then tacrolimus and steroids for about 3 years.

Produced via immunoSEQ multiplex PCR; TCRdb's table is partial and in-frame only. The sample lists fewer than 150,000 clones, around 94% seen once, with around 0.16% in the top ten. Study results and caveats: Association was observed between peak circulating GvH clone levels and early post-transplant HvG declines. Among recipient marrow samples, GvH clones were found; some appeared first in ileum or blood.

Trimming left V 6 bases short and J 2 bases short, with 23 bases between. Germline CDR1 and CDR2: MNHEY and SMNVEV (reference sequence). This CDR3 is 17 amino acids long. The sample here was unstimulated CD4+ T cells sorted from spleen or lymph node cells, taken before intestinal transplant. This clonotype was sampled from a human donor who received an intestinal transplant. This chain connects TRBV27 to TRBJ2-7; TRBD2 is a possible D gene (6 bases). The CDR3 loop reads CASRPLPHGTRPYEQYF. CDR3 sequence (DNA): TGTGCCAGCAGACCTCTCCCTCACGGGACTCGCCCCTACGAGCAGTACTTC.